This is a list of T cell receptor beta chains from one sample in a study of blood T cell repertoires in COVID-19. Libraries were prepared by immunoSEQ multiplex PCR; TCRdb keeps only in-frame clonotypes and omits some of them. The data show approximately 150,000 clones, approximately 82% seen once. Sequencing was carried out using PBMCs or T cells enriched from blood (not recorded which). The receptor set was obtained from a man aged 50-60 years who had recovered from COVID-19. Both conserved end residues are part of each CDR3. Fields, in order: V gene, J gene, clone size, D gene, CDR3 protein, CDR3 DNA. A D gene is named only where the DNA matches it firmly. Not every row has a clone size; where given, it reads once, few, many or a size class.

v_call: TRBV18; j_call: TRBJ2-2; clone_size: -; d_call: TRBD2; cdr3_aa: CASSPLAGGPITGELFF; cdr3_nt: TGTGCCAGCTCACCCTTGGCGGGGGGGCCGATCACCGGGGAGCTGTTTTTT
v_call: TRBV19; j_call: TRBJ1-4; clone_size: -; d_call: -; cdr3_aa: CASSRDDGTSEKLFF; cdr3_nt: TGTGCCAGTAGCCGGGATGACGGTACGTCGGAAAAACTGTTTTTT
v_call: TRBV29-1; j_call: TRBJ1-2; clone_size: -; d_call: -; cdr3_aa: CSVVQFYGYTF; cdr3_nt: TGCAGCGTTGTACAATTTTATGGCTACACCTTC
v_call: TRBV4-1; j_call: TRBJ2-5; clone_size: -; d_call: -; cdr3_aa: CASSQLSGYQETQYF; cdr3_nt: TGCGCCAGCAGCCAGCTGAGCGGGTACCAAGAGACCCAGTACTTC
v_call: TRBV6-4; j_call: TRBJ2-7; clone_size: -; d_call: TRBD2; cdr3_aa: CASSEESGEIYEQYF; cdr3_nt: TGTGCCAGCAGTGAGGAAAGCGGGGAAATCTACGAGCAGTACTTC
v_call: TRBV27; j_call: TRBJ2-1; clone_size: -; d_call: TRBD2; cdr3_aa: CASSRGLAGINNEQFF; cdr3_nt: TGTGCCAGCAGCCGGGGACTAGCGGGGATCAACAATGAGCAGTTCTTC
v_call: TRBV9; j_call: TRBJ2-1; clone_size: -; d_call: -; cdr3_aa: CASSFRGNEQFF; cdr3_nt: TGTGCCAGCAGCTTTAGGGGAAATGAGCAGTTCTTC
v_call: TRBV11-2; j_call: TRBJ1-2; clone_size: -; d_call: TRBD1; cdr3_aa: CASSGRDRGYGYTF; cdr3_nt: TGTGCCAGCAGCGGCCGGGACAGGGGCTATGGCTACACCTTC
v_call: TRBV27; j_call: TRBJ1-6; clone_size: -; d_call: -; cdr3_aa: CASTELGGSPLHF; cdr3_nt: TGTGCCAGCACCGAATTGGGAGGTTCACCCCTCCACTTT
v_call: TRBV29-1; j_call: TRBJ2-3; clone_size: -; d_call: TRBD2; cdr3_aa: CSVARGAGGPGTQYF; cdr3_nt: TGCAGCGTGGCGAGGGGAGCGGGGGGGCCCGGTACGCAGTATTTT
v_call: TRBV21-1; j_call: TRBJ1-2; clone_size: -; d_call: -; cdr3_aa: CASSADRRGYGYTF; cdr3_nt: TGTGCCAGCAGCGCCGACAGGCGTGGCTATGGCTACACCTTC
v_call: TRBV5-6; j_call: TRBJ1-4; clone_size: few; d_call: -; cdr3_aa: CASSLALAGGEKLFF; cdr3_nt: TGTGCCAGCAGCTTGGCCTTGGCGGGGGGTGAAAAACTGTTTTTT
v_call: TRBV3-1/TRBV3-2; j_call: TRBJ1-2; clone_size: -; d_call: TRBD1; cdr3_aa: CASSQDKGAGGYTF; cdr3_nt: TGTGCCAGCAGCCAAGATAAGGGGGCAGGGGGCTACACCTTC
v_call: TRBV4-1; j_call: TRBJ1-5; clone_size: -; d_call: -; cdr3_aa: CASSQGGVQVNQPQHF; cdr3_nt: TGCGCCAGCAGCCAAGGCGGGGTACAGGTGAATCAGCCCCAGCATTTT
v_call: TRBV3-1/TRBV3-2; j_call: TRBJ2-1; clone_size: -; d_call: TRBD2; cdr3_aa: CASSHLAGGHEQFF; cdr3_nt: TGTGCCAGCAGCCACCTAGCGGGGGGCCATGAGCAGTTCTTC
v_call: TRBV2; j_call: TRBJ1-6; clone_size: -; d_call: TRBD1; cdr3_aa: CASQDRGSYNSPLHF; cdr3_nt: TGTGCCAGCCAGGACAGGGGGTCCTATAATTCACCCCTCCACTTT
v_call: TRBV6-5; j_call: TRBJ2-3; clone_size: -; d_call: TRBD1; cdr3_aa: CASRDPGTGSDTQYF; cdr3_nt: TGTGCCAGCAGGGACCCCGGGACAGGGTCAGATACGCAGTATTTT
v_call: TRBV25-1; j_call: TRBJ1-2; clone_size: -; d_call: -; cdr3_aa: CASSESLYGYTF; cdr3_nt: TGTGCCAGCAGTGAATCCCTCTATGGCTACACCTTC
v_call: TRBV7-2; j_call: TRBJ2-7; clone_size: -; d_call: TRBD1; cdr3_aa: CASSLGTGGGGYEQYF; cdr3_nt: TGTGCCAGCAGCTTAGGGACAGGGGGCGGAGGGTACGAGCAGTACTTC
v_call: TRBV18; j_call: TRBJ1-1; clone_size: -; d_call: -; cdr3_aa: CASSPPNSEAFF; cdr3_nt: TGTGCCAGCTCACCACCAAATAGTGAAGCTTTCTTT
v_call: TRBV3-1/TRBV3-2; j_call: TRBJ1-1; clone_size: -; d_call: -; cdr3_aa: CASSRRPGGISEAFF; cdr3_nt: TGTGCCAGCAGCCGGAGACCGGGGGGAATCTCTGAAGCTTTCTTT
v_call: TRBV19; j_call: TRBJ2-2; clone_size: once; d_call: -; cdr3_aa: CAGRSWGGENTGELFF; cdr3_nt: TGTGCCGGTCGGAGTTGGGGCGGGGAGAACACCGGGGAGCTGTTTTTT
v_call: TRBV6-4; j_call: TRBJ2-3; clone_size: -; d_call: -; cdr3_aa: CASSALRGDTQYF; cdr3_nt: TGTGCCAGCAGCGCCCTCCGGGGGGATACGCAGTATTTT
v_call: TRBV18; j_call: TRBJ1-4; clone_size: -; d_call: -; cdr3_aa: CASSPGRIRATNEKLFF; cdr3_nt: TGTGCCAGCTCACCCGGCAGGATTCGTGCAACTAATGAAAAACTGTTTTTT
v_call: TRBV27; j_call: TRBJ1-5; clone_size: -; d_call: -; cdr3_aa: CASALQDNQPQHF; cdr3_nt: TGTGCCAGCGCCTTGCAGGACAATCAGCCCCAGCATTTT
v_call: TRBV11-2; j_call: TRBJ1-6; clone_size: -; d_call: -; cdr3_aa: CASSLGDGSPLHF; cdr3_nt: TGTGCCAGCAGCTTAGGCGATGGTTCACCCCTCCACTTT
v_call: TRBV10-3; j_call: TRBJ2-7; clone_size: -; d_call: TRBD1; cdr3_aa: CAISEPGTVYEQYF; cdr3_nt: TGTGCCATCAGTGAGCCCGGGACAGTCTACGAGCAGTACTTC
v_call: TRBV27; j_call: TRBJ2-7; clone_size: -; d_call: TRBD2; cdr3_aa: CASSLGRGGSYEQYF; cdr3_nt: TGTGCCAGCAGTTTAGGGCGGGGGGGATCGTACGAGCAGTACTTC
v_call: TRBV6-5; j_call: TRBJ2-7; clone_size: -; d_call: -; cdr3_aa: CASSSTVSSYEQYF; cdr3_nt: TGTGCCAGCAGTTCGACAGTGAGCTCCTACGAGCAGTACTTC
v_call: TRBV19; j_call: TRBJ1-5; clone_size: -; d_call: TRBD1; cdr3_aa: CASSTFGTGGSNQPQHF; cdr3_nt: TGTGCCAGTAGTACTTTCGGGACAGGGGGTAGCAATCAGCCCCAGCATTTT
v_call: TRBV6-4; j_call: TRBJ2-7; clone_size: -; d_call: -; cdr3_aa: CASSDPEPYEQYF; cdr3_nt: TGTGCCAGCAGTGATCCAGAACCCTACGAGCAGTACTTC
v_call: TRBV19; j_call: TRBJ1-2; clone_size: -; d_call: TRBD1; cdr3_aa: CASSQGQRTNGYTF; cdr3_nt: TGTGCCAGTAGTCAGGGACAGAGAACAAATGGCTACACCTTC
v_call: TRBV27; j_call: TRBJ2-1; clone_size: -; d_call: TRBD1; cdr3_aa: CASSHLRGTNEQFF; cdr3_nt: TGTGCCAGCAGTCACCTCAGGGGGACCAATGAGCAGTTCTTC
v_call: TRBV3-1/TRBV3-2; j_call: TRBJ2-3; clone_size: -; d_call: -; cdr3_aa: CASSLYRGPADTQYF; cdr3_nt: TGTGCCAGCAGCCTTTATAGGGGCCCCGCAGATACGCAGTATTTT
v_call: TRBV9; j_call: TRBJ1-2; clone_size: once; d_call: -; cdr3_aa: CASSVSQSYGYTF; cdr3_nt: TGTGCCAGCAGCGTATCACAGAGCTATGGCTACACCTTC
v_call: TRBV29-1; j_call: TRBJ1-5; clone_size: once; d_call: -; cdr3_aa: CSVGEGLNGNQPQHF; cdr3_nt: TGCAGCGTTGGGGAGGGGTTGAATGGCAATCAGCCCCAGCATTTT
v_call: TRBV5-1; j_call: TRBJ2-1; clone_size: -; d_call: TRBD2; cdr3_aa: CASRFGTGGYNEQFF; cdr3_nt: TGCGCCAGCAGGTTCGGGACGGGGGGATACAATGAGCAGTTCTTC
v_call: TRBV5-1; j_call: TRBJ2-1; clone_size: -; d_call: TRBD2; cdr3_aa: CASSSGASGGAHLLF; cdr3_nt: TGCGCCAGCAGCTCCGGGGCTAGCGGGGGGGCCCATCTGCTCTTC
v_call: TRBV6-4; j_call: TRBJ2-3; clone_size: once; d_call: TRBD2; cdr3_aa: CASSLLAGGLADTQYF; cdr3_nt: TGTGCCAGCAGTCTCCTAGCGGGGGGGCTGGCAGATACGCAGTATTTT
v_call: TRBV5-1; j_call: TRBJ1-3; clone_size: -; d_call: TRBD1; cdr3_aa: CASSATGTGGNTIYF; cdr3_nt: TGCGCCAGCAGCGCTACTGGGACAGGAGGAAACACCATATATTTT
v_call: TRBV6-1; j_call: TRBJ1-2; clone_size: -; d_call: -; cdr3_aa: CASSEAAQKGYTF; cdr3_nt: TGTGCCAGCAGTGAAGCAGCCCAAAAAGGCTACACCTTC
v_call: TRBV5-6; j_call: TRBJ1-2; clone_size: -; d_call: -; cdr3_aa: CASSRSGTYGYTF; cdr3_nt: TGTGCCAGCAGCCGTTCAGGAACATATGGCTACACCTTC
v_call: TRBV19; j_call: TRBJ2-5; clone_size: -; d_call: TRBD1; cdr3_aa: CASSTRDSQETQYF; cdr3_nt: TGTGCCAGTAGTACCCGGGACAGTCAAGAGACCCAGTACTTC
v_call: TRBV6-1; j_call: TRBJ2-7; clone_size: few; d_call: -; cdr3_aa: CASSEVGHGLYEQYF; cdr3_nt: TGTGCCAGCAGTGAAGTGGGTCATGGACTCTACGAGCAGTACTTC
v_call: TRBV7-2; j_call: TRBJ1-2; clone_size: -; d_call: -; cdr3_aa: CASSLPGGADGYTF; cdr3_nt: TGTGCCAGCAGCTTGCCTGGGGGGGCGGATGGCTACACCTTC
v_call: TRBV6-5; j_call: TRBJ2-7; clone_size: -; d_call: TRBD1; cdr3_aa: CASSGQGAREQYF; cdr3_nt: TGTGCCAGCAGCGGACAGGGGGCGCGTGAGCAGTACTTC
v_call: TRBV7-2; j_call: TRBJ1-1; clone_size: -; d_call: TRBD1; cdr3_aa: CASSGRQGAREAFF; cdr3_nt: TGTGCCAGCAGCGGACGACAGGGGGCAAGGGAAGCTTTCTTT
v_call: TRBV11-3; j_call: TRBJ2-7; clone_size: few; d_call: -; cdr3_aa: CASSLNQGSEQYF; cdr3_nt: TGTGCCAGCAGTTTAAACCAGGGTTCGGAGCAGTACTTC
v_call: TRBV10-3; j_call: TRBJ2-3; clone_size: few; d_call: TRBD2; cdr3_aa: CAISSSGGAQDTQYF; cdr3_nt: TGTGCCATCAGTTCCAGCGGGGGGGCTCAAGATACGCAGTATTTT
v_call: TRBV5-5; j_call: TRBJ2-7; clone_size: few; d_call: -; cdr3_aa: CASSLGQGPSYEQYF; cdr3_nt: TGTGCCAGCAGCTTGGGGCAGGGCCCCTCCTACGAGCAGTACTTC
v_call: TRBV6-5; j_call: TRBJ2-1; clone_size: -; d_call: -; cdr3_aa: CASSYVAYNEQFF; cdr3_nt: TGTGCCAGCAGTTACGTCGCCTACAATGAGCAGTTCTTC
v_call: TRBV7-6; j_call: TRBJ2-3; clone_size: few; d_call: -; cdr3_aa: CASSLTYTDTQYF; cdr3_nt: TGTGCCAGCAGCTTAACATACACAGATACGCAGTATTTT